Only a few counts were recorded for the clone carrying this T cell receptor beta chain. This sample stems from a study of shared clonotypes between healthy human individuals. The length of the CDR3 is 13 residues. V was clipped by 1 base and J by 4 bases, with 5 bases between them. Germline V lookup: CDR1 LGHNA, CDR2 YSLEER. The assay was immunoSEQ multiplex PCR, and TCRdb's table has in-frame clones only and misses some. The sample includes about 1 million clones, approximately 72% of them seen just once. The chain uses TRBV4-3 and TRBJ1-5; no definite D call. The sequence came from a man younger than 30 in good health. Material for sequencing was memory CD4+ T cells sorted from blood. Subset specified: CD45RA-negative fraction. CDR3 bases: TGCGCCAGCAGCCAAGGGATTAATCAGCCCCAGCATTTT. Amino acids: CASSQGINQPQHF.